This TCR beta chain was sequenced during a study of cytomegalovirus exposure and HLA in healthy donors. Study-wide results and limits: Among TCR sequences, most were rare, though some public TCRs appeared in many donors. Cytomegalovirus association was assigned to 170 or so TCR beta chains. In vitro, three CMV-associated chains proved specific for CMV antigens. With high specificity and sensitivity, the classifier reportedly diagnosed cytomegalovirus status.

Profiling relied on immunoSEQ multiplex PCR, and the TCRdb table lists in-frame clones only, not all of them. The sample has more than 55,000 clones; 90% are singletons. Concerning this clone: The target antigen is unknown.

The CDR3 consists of 14 residues. Germline CDR1 and CDR2: MNHEY and SVGAGI. V lost 2 bases to trimming and J lost 7 bases; unmatched junction nucleotides: 7. The TCR comes from a man aged 18 to 30 in good health and CMV-seronegative. The material sequenced was PBMCs. The genes are TRBV6-5 and TRBJ1-2, with TRBD1 matching over 7 bases. For the CDR3, the DNA is TGTGCCAGCAGTTACACGGACAGGTCTGGTGGCTACACCTTC. Its protein is CASSYTDRSGGYTF.